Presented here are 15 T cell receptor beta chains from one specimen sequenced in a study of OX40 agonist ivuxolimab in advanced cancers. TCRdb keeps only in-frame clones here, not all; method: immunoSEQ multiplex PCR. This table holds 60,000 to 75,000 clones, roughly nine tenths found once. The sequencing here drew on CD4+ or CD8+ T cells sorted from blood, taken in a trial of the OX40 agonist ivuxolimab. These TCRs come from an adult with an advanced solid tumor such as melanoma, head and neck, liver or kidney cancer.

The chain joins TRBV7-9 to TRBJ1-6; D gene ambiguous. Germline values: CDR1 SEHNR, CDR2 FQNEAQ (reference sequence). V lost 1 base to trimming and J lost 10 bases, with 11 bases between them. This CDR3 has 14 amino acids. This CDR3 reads CASSLGYTESPLHF. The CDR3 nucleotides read TGTGCCAGCAGCTTAGGGTATACGGAATCACCCCTCCACTTT. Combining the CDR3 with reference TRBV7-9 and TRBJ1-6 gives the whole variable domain DTGVSQNPRHKITKRGQNVTFRCDPISEHNRLYWYRQTLGQGPEFLTYFQNEAQLEKSRLLSDRFSAERPKGSFSTLEIQRTEQGDSAMYLCASSLGYTESPLHFGNGTRLTVT.

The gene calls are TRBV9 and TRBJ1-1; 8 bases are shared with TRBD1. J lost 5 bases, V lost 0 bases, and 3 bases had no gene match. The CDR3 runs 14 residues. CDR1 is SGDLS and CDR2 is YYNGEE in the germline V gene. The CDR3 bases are TGTGCCAGCAGCGTAGTCGACAGGGGAACTGAAGCTTTCTTT. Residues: CASSVVDRGTEAFF.

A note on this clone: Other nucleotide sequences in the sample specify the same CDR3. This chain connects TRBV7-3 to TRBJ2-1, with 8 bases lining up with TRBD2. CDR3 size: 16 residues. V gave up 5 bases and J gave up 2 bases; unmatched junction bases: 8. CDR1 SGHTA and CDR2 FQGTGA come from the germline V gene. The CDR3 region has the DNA TGTGCCAGCAGCCCCGGGGCGGGGGGCCCCTACAATGAGCAGTTCTTC. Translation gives CASSPGAGGPYNEQFF.

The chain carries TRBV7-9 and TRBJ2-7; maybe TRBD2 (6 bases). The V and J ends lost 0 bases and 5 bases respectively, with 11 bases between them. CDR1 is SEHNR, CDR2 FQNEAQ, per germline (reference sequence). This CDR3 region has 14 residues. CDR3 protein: CASSLAGGIDEQYF. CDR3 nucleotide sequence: TGTGCCAGCAGCTTAGCCGGGGGAATCGACGAGCAGTACTTC.

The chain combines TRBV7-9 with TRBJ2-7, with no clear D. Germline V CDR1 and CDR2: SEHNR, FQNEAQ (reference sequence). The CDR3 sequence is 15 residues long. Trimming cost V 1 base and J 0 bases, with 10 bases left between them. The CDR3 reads CASSLVYGDSYEQYF. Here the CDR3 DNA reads TGTGCCAGCAGCTTAGTCTACGGTGACTCCTACGAGCAGTACTTC.

CDR3 coding DNA: TGTGCCAGCAGTCCATCTGGGGCCAACGTCCTGACTTTC. This codes for CASSPSGANVLTF. The V gene is TRBV27, the J gene TRBJ2-6; no clear D gene. Trimming shortened V by 5 bases and J by 1 base, and 3 bases separated the two germline ends. Germline CDR1 MNHEY, CDR2 SMNVEV (reference sequence). The CDR3 has 13 residues.

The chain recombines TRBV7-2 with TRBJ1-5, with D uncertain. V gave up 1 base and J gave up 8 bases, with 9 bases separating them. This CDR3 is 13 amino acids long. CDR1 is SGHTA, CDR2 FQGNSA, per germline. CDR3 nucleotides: TGTGCCAGCAGCTTAGACCACTGGGAGCCCCAGCATTTT. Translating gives CASSLDHWEPQHF.

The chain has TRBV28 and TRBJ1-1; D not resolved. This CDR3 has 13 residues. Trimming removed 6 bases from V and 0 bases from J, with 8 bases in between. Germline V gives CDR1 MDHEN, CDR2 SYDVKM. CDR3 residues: CASRDLVNTEAFF. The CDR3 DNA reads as TGTGCCAGCAGGGACCTCGTGAACACTGAAGCTTTCTTT.

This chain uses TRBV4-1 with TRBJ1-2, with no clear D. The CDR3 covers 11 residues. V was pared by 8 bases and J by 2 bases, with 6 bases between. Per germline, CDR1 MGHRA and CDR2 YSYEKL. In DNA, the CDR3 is TGCGCCAGCCTAGGGAACTATGGCTACACCTTC. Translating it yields CASLGNYGYTF.

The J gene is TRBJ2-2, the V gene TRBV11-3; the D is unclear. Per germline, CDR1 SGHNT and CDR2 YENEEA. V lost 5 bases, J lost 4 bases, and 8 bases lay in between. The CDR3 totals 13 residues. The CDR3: CASSPRLTGELFF. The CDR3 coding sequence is TGTGCCAGCAGCCCTCGCCTCACCGGGGAGCTGTTTTTT. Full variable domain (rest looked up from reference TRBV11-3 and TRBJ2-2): EAGVVQSPRYKIIEKKQPVAFWCNPISGHNTLYWYLQNLGQGPELLIRYENEEAVDDSQLPKDRFSAERLKGVDSTLKIQPAELGDSAVYLCASSPRLTGELFFGEGSRLTVL.

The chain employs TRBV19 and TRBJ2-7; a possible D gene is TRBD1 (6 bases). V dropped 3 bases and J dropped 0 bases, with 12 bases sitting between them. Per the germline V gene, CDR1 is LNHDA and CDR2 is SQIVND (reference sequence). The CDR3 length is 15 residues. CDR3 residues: CASSIQGLPSYEQYF. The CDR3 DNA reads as TGTGCCAGTAGTATTCAGGGGCTACCCTCCTACGAGCAGTACTTC.

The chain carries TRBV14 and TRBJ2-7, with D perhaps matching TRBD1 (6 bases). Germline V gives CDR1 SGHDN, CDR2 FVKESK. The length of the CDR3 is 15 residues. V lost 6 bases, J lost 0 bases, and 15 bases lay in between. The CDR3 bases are TGTGCCAGCAGTAGCATTCAGGGGCGCTCCTACGAGCAGTACTTC. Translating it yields CASSSIQGRSYEQYF.

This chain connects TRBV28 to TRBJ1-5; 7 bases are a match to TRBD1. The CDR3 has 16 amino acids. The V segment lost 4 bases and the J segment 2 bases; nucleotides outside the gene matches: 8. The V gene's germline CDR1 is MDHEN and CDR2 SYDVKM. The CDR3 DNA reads TGTGCCAGCAGTTCCCCTCAGGGGGTACGCAATCAGCCCCAGCATTTT. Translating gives CASSSPQGVRNQPQHF. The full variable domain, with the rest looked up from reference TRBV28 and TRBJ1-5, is DVKVTQSSRYLVKRTGEKVFLECVQDMDHENMFWYRQDPGLGLRLIYFSYDVKMKEKGDIPEGYSVSREKKERFSLILESASTNQTSMYLCASSSPQGVRNQPQHFGDGTRLSIL.

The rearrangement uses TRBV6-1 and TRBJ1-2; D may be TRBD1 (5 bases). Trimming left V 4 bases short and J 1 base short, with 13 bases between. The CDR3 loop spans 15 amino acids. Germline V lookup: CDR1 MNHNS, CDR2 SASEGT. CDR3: CASSALRDSNYGYTF. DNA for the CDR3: TGTGCCAGCAGTGCGCTACGAGACAGTAACTATGGCTACACCTTC.

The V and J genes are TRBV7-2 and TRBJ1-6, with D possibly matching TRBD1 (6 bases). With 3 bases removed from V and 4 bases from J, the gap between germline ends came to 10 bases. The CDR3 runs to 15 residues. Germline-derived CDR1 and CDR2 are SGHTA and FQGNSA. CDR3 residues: CASSLGGQYNSPLHF. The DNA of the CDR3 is TGTGCCAGCAGCTTGGGAGGACAGTATAATTCACCCCTCCACTTT.